This TCR beta chain comes out of a study of long-term antiretroviral therapy in people with HIV. On the study more broadly: A decade or so separates the oldest specimens from the later 2015 immediate-ART recommendation.

Germline V gives CDR1 SGHDT, CDR2 YYEEEE. Trimming pared 2 bases from V and 6 bases from J, leaving 18 bases between. The CDR3 loop spans 15 amino acids. Overall study results and limits: The study found that diversity rose after ART but stayed below transplant donor controls. HIV repertoires spanned narrower CDR3 length ranges than controls.

In the case of this clone: Its target is not known.

Run at survey level, the immunoSEQ assay was version v3.0. Assay used: immunoSEQ multiplex PCR; TCRdb lists only in-frame clones, some missing. The sample records approximately 37,000 clones, 83% being singletons. This chain links TRBV5-6 with TRBJ2-7; D ambiguous. This receptor was identified in a man aged 18 to 35 with HIV. Sequencing was performed on unsorted PBMCs, taken 1 year after starting antiretroviral therapy. The CDR3 nucleotides are TGTGCCAGCAGCTTAAGCAGCCTATCCCTTCGCGAGCAGTACTTC. It translates to CASSLSSLSLREQYF.